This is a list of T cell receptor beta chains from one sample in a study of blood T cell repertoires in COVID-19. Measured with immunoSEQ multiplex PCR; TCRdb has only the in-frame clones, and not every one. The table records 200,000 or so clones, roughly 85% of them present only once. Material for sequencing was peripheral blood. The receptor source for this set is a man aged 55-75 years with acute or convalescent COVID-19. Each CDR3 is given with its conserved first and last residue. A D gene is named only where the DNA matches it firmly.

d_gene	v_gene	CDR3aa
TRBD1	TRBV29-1	CSVEVQGYSEAFF
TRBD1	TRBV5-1	CASSLSGGGTEAFF
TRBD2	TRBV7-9	CASSTRGGPYNEQFF
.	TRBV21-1	CASSKLGAGEFSNQPQHF
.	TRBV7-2	CASSSREASREQFF
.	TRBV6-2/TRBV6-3	CASSWSRVPQPQHF
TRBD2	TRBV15	CATSRDREGHETQYF
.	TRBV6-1	CASSERTSNTEAFF
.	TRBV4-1	CASSQDRSLDEQYF
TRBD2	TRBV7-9	CASSYPGLDYNEQFF
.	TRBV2	CASRAERSNTGELFF
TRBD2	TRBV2	CASVPGTSGFEQFF
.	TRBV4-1	CASSQTGTYGYTF
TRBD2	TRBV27	CASTPSQTSGRLVGVDEQFF
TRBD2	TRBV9	CASSSRLAGAAEELFF
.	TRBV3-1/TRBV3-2	CASSPLTVRSYNEQFF
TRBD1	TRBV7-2	CASTTQGWGPLHF
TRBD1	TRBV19	CASSIGGDRLGSGANVLTF
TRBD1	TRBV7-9	CASSPKTGQTNEKLFF
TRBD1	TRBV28	CASSRTPGQGPGEQYF
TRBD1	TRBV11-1	CASSLGSGGGTEAFF
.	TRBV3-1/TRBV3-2	CASSTTQVNQPQHF
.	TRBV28	CASIGGTNYEQYF
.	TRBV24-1	CATSDPAGGETQYF
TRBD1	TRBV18	CASSPIASTGGNQPQHF
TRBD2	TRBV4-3	CASSQDGGLAGGYEQYF
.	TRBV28	CASSAGGGATNEKLFF
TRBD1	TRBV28	CASIGRTGENEKLFF
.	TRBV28	CASVRGNYYNEQFF
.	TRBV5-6	CASSLGANTIYF
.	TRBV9	CASSGGLSKSYEQYF
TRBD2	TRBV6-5	CASSYTSGMGGELFF
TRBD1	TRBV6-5	CASSDPGTGKETQYF
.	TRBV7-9	CASSSTGTEAFF
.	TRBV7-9	CASSSWQGNSPLHF
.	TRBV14	CASSQTGLSNYGYTF
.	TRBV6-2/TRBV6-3	CAGRRSHGYYNEQFF
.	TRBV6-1	CASSEGVSSYNEQFF
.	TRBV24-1	CATSDLAEDTDTQYF
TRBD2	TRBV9	CASSVGVAGVGQETQYF
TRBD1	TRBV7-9	CASSLGRTGTGELFF
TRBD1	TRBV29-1	CSAGTGSYGYTF
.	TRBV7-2	CASSLGDIIYNSPLHF
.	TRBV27	CASSSSGGGYGYTF
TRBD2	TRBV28	CASSPGLAGVSDEQYF
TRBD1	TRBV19	CASSPTGGTGELFF
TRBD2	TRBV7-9	CASSFTSGLSDEQFF
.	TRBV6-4	CASSGGANYGYTF
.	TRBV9	CASSVGAGSGNTIYF
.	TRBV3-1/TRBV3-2	CASNTISGANVLTF
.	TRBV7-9	CASSRGHLDNTEAFF
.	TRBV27	CASSAGEGLSGYTF
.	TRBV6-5	CASSYEQGSNEQFF
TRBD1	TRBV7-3	CASSLTGQGAGEQYF